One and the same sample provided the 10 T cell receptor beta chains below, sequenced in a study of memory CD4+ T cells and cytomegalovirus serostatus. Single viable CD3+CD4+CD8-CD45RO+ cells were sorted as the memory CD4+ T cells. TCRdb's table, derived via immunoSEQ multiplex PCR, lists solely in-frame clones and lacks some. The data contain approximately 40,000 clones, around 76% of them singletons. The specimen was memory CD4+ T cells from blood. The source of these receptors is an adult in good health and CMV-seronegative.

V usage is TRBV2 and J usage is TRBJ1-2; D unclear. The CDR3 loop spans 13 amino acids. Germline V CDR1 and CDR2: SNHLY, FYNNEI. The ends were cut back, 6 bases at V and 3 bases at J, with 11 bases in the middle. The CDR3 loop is CASRPSGDYGYTF. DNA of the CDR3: TGTGCCAGCAGACCTTCTGGGGACTATGGCTACACCTTC.

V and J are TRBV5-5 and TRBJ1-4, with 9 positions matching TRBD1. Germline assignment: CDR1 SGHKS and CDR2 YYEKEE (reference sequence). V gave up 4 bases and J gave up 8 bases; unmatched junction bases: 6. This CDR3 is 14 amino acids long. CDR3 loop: CASSTEGQGEKLFF. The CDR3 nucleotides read TGTGCCAGCAGCACTGAAGGACAGGGGGAAAAACTGTTTTTT.

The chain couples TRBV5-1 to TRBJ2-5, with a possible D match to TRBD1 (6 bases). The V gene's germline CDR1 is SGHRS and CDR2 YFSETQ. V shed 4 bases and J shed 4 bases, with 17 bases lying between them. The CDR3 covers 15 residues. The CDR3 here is CASSAGQPGRETQYF. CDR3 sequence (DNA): TGCGCCAGCAGCGCCGGACAGCCAGGAAGAGAGACCCAGTACTTC.

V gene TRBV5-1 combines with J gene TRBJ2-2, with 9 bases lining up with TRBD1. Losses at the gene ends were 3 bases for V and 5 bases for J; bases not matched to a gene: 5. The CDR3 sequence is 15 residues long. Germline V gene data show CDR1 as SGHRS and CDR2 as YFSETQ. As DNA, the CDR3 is TGCGCCAGCAGCTCGGGACAGGGAAGTACCGGGGAGCTGTTTTTT. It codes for CASSSGQGSTGELFF. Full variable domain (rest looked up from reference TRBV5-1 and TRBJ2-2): KAGVTQTPRYLIKTRGQQVTLSCSPISGHRSVSWYQQTPGQGLQFLFEYFSETQRNKGNFPGRFSGRQFSNSRSEMNVSTLELGDSALYLCASSSGQGSTGELFFGEGSRLTVL.

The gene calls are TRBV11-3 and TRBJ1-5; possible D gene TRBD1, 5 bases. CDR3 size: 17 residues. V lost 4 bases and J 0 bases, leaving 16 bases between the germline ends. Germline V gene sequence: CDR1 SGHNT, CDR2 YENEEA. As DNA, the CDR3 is TGTGCCAGCAGCTCCGGCTCGGGACGGAGTAGCAATCAGCCCCAGCATTTT. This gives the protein CASSSGSGRSSNQPQHF.

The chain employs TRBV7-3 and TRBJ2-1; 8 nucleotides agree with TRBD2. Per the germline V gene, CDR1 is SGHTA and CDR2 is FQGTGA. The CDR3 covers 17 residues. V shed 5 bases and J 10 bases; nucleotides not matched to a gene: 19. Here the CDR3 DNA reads TGTGCCAGCAGCCCCTTGGTCGGGGGGGCATCGGCGGGCGAGCAGTTCTTC. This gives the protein CASSPLVGGASAGEQFF.

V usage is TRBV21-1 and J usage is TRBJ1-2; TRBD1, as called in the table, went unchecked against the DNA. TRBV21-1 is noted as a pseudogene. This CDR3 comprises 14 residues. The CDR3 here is CASSNGDRLYGYTF. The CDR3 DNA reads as TGTGCCAGCAGCAATGGGGACAGGCTCTATGGCTACACCTTC.

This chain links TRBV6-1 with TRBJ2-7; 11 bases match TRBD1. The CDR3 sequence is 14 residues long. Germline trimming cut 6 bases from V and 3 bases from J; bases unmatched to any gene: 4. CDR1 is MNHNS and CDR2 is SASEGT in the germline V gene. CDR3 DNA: TGTGCCAGCAGGGACAGGGGGCTCCGCTACGAGCAGTACTTC. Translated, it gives CASRDRGLRYEQYF.

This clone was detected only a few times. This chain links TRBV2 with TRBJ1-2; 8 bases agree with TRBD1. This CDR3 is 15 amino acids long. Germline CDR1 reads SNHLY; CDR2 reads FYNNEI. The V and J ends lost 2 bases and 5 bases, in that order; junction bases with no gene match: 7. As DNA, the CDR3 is TGTGCCAGCAGTGAATTCCAGGGGGCGGCGTATGGCTACACCTTC. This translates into CASSEFQGAAYGYTF.

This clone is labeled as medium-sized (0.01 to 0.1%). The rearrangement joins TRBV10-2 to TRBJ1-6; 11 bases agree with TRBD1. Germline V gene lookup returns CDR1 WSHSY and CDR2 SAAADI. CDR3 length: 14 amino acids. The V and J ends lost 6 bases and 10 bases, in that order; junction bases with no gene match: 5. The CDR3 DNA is TGCGCCAGCAGAGCCGGGACAGGGGGATCACCCCTCCACTTT. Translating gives CASRAGTGGSPLHF.